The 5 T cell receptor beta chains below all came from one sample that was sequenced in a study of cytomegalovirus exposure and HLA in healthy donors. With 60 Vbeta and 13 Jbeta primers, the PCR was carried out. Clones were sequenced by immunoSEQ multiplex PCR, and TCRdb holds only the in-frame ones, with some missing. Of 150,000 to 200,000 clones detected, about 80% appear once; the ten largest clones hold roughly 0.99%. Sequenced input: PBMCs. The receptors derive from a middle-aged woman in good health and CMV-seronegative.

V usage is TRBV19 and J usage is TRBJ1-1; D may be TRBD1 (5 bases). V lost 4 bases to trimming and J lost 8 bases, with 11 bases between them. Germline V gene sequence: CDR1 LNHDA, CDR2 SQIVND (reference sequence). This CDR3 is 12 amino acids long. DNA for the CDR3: TGTGCCAGTAGTAAGGGACTGACGGAAGCTTTCTTT. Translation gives CASSKGLTEAFF.

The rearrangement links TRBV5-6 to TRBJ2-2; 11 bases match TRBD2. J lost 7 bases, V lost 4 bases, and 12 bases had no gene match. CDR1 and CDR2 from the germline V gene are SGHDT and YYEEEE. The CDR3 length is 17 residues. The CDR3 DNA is TGTGCCAGCAGCCTCCGGACTAGCGGGCAGAGTATCGGGGAGCTGTTTTTT. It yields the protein CASSLRTSGQSIGELFF.

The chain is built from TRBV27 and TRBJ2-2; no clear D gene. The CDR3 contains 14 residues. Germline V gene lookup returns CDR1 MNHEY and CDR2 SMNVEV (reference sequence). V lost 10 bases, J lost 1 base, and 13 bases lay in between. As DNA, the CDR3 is TGTGCCACCCAAAGCTCACGGAACACCGGGGAGCTGTTTTTT. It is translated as CATQSSRNTGELFF.

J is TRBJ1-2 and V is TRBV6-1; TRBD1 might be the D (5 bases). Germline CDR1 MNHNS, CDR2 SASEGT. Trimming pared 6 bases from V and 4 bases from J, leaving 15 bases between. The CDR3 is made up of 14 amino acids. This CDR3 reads CASRPPGGIYGYTF. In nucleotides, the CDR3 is TGTGCCAGCAGACCTCCCGGGGGAATCTATGGCTACACCTTC.

CDR3 sequence: CASRNGGLEPQHF. The CDR3 DNA reads TGTGCCAGCAGAAACGGGGGTTTGGAGCCCCAGCATTTT. This sequence joins TRBV6-5 and TRBJ1-5; D possibly corresponds to TRBD1 (5 bases). V lost 6 bases and J lost 8, with 14 bases in between. CDR1 and CDR2 (germline): MNHEY, SVGAGI. The CDR3 extends over 13 amino acids.